This paragraph covers one T cell receptor (beta chain) sequence. What it binds is not known. Method: immunoSEQ multiplex PCR; TCRdb's copy keeps in-frame clones and lacks some. The table has under 200,000 clones, approximately 92% seen once. This CDR3 comprises 15 residues. Germline CDR1 is MGHRA and CDR2 is YSYEKL. Trimming left V 4 bases short and J 0 bases short, with 12 bases between. The source of the sample is a study of T cell responses to AZD1222 COVID-19 vaccine. General study points: Per reports, nearly half of all spike-specific TCRs target regions that are unmutated in variants. The donor cohort was predominantly white British with a female majority, and clonal diversity may have been underestimated. Spike-specific TCR breadth rose after two AZD1222 doses, and depth rose as well. Just a handful of AZD1222 recipients tested seropositive at baseline.

The source of this sequence is an adult who received the MenACWY meningococcal vaccine as a control. The material sequenced was peripheral blood, taken 28 days after the second dose of the MenACWY control vaccine. This sequence joins TRBV4-1 and TRBJ1-1, with D tentatively TRBD1 (6 bases). CDR3 protein: CASSLHGTMNTEAFF. CDR3 bases: TGCGCCAGCAGCCTCCATGGGACAATGAACACTGAAGCTTTCTTT.